One and the same sample provided the 17 T cell receptor beta chains below, sequenced in a study of blood T cell repertoires in COVID-19. The table came from immunoSEQ multiplex PCR; TCRdb's copy has only in-frame clones and leaves some out. This repertoire shows a few hundred thousand clones, nearly 90% found once; its top ten account for roughly 16%. The sample consisted of PBMCs or T cells enriched from blood (not recorded which). The receptors were sampled from a young man who had been exposed to COVID-19.

This chain connects TRBV7-3 to TRBJ2-7; 9 positions match TRBD1. Germline V gives CDR1 SGHTA, CDR2 FQGTGA. The length of the CDR3 is 15 residues. V lost 5 bases to trimming and J lost 1 base; unmatched junction nucleotides: 6. The CDR3 sequence: CASSKTGTGSYEQYF. The CDR3 bases are TGTGCCAGCAGCAAAACCGGGACAGGGTCCTACGAGCAGTACTTC.

This sequence joins TRBV27 and TRBJ2-3; 7 nucleotides line up with TRBD1. The germline gives CDR1 MNHEY, CDR2 SMNVEV (reference sequence). V dropped 6 bases and J dropped 2; count of bases not matched to a gene: 17. This CDR3 has 18 residues. This CDR3 is CASRMMGQPVEDTDTQYF. The DNA of the CDR3 is TGTGCCAGCAGGATGATGGGACAGCCAGTTGAGGACACAGATACGCAGTATTTT.

The chain employs TRBV5-1 and TRBJ1-1, with TRBD1 as a possible D gene (5 bases). The V gene's germline CDR1 is SGHRS and CDR2 YFSETQ. The CDR3 sequence is 13 residues long. V shed 6 bases and J shed 3 bases, with 12 bases lying between them. The CDR3 protein is CASTLPGDTEAFF. The CDR3 DNA follows: TGCGCCAGCACCTTACCGGGGGACACTGAAGCTTTCTTT. The full variable domain, its missing parts supplied by reference TRBV5-1 and TRBJ1-1, is KAGVTQTPRYLIKTRGQQVTLSCSPISGHRSVSWYQQTPGQGLQFLFEYFSETQRNKGNFPGRFSGRQFSNSRSEMNVSTLELGDSALYLCASTLPGDTEAFFGQGTRLTVV.

This sequence joins TRBV5-1 and TRBJ2-3; 12 bases align to TRBD2. Germline CDR1 is SGHRS and CDR2 is YFSETQ. This CDR3 region has 16 residues. V trimming: 0 bases; J trimming: 4 bases; junction bases outside the gene matches: 3. The CDR3 loop reads CASSLGLAGVADTQYF. For the CDR3, the DNA is TGCGCCAGCAGCTTGGGACTAGCGGGGGTAGCAGATACGCAGTATTTT.

This clone was seen just once. Distinct nucleotide sequences in the sample also encode this CDR3. The chain has TRBV6-1 and TRBJ2-2; 9 nucleotides line up with TRBD1. Trimming cost V 2 bases and J 5 bases; bases outside gene matches: 6. From germline, CDR1 is MNHNS and CDR2 SASEGT. CDR3 length equals 16 residues. CDR3: CASSEPGQGLTGELFF. Written as DNA, the CDR3 is TGTGCCAGCAGTGAACCGGGACAGGGCTTAACCGGGGAGCTGTTTTTT.

The V gene is TRBV13, the J gene TRBJ1-5, with D perhaps TRBD1 (5 bases). The CDR3 contains 16 residues. Trimming took off 5 bases at V and 1 base at J, with 15 bases between the two ends. Germline assignment: CDR1 PRHDT and CDR2 FYEKMQ (reference sequence). The DNA for the CDR3 is TGTGCCAGCAGCCGGGGGAGTGCAGGAAGCAATCAGCCCCAGCATTTT. Translating it yields CASSRGSAGSNQPQHF.

The CDR3 nucleotides read TGTGCCAGCAGTCCTAGCGGGGGGTTTAAGCAGACCCAGTACTTC. Residues: CASSPSGGFKQTQYF. The V gene is TRBV6-5, the J gene TRBJ2-5, with 11 bases identical to TRBD2. V lost 5 bases to trimming and J lost 6 bases; unmatched junction nucleotides: 8. Germline V gives CDR1 MNHEY, CDR2 SVGAGI. CDR3 length equals 15 residues.

The chain has TRBV30 and TRBJ1-1; D uncertain. Germline CDR1 GTSNPN, CDR2 SVGIG (reference sequence). There are 11 residues in the CDR3. V was cut by 7 bases and J by 1 base, with 7 bases left in between. CDR3 coding DNA: TGTGCCTTCGACAAGAACACTGAAGCTTTCTTT. Translated, it gives CAFDKNTEAFF.

The gene calls are TRBV19 and TRBJ2-2; D call uncertain. The CDR3 is made up of 14 amino acids. V lost 8 bases, J lost 6 bases, and 16 bases lay in between. Germline CDR1 and CDR2: LNHDA and SQIVND (reference sequence). CDR3 protein: CASAALVAAGELFF. The CDR3 DNA reads as TGTGCCAGTGCTGCACTGGTGGCGGCCGGGGAGCTGTTTTTT.

The gene calls are TRBV11-2 and TRBJ1-2, with a tentative D call TRBD1 (6 bases). The V end lost 4 bases, the J end lost 6 bases, and 21 bases lay between the germline ends. There are 16 residues in the CDR3. Germline assignment: CDR1 SGHAT and CDR2 FQNNGV. The CDR3 spells CASSSPRTASKDGYTF. CDR3 nucleotides: TGTGCCAGCAGCTCACCTAGGACAGCCTCTAAAGATGGCTACACCTTC.

This sequence joins TRBV5-1 and TRBJ2-1; perhaps TRBD2 as D (6 bases). This CDR3 is 14 amino acids long. Trimming stripped 7 bases from V and 4 bases from J, with 15 bases between. In germline, CDR1 is SGHRS, CDR2 YFSETQ. CDR3 loop: CASYAGTGYNEQFF. The CDR3 nucleotides read TGCGCCAGCTATGCGGGGACCGGGTACAATGAGCAGTTCTTC. Full variable domain (outside the CDR3, taken from reference TRBV5-1 and TRBJ2-1): KAGVTQTPRYLIKTRGQQVTLSCSPISGHRSVSWYQQTPGQGLQFLFEYFSETQRNKGNFPGRFSGRQFSNSRSEMNVSTLELGDSALYLCASYAGTGYNEQFFGPGTRLTVL.

This sequence joins TRBV28 and TRBJ1-1, with 7 bases lining up with TRBD1. The trim removed 10 bases at V and 5 bases at J, leaving 10 bases unmatched. This CDR3 region has 13 residues. Germline V lookup: CDR1 MDHEN, CDR2 SYDVKM. The CDR3 spells CAIPGRGNTEAFF. As DNA, the CDR3 is TGTGCCATCCCAGGCAGGGGGAATACTGAAGCTTTCTTT. Supplemented by reference TRBV28 and TRBJ1-1, the full variable domain reads DVKVTQSSRYLVKRTGEKVFLECVQDMDHENMFWYRQDPGLGLRLIYFSYDVKMKEKGDIPEGYSVSREKKERFSLILESASTNQTSMYLCAIPGRGNTEAFFGQGTRLTVV.

The chain carries TRBV5-4 and TRBJ1-3; 10 bases align to TRBD1. The germline V gene encodes CDR1 SGHNT and CDR2 YYREEE (reference sequence). V was clipped by 4 bases and J by 8 bases; unmatched bases: 3. The CDR3 extends over 13 amino acids. The CDR3 here is CASSRDRGDTIYF. CDR3 nucleotide sequence: TGTGCCAGCAGCAGGGACAGGGGAGACACCATATATTTT.

This rearrangement joins TRBV4-3 to TRBJ2-7; 9 bases are shared with TRBD1. The CDR3 consists of 16 residues. Looked up from germline, CDR1 is LGHNA and CDR2 is YSLEER. J gave up 1 base and V 2 bases, and 6 bases lay outside the gene matches. The CDR3 DNA is TGCGCCAGCAGCCAAACCGCCGGGACAGGGTCCTACGAGCAGTACTTC. It translates to CASSQTAGTGSYEQYF.

The genes are TRBV2 and TRBJ2-2; a possible D gene is TRBD2 (6 bases). The CDR3 is made up of 11 amino acids. Germline V gene sequence: CDR1 SNHLY, CDR2 FYNNEI. Trimming removed 6 bases from V and 10 bases from J, with 9 bases in between. Written as DNA, the CDR3 is TGTGCCAGCAGCGGAGGGGTGGAGCTGTTTTTT. It specifies CASSGGVELFF.

The J gene is TRBJ1-1, the V gene TRBV6-5; no definite D call. Per germline, CDR1 MNHEY and CDR2 SVGAGI. Trimming removed 7 bases at V and 5 bases at J, with 14 bases between. The CDR3 extends over 13 amino acids. CDR3 sequence: CASTVGEDTEAFF. CDR3 DNA sequence: TGTGCCAGCACGGTAGGCGAGGATACTGAAGCTTTCTTT.

The genes are TRBV6-2 or TRBV6-3 and TRBJ1-1; D remains ambiguous. V was trimmed by 6 bases and J by 1 base, leaving 9 bases between them. The germline gives CDR1 MNHEY, CDR2 SVGEGT. The CDR3 length is 13 residues. The CDR3 DNA reads as TGTGCCAGCAGCCTAATTAGGAACACTGAAGCTTTCTTT. Translating gives CASSLIRNTEAFF.